Presented here are 22 T cell receptor beta chains from one specimen sequenced in a study of blood T cell repertoires in COVID-19. Assay used: immunoSEQ multiplex PCR; TCRdb lists only in-frame clones, some missing. Of 96,000 or so clones in the sample, more than 80% were seen once. The sequenced sample consisted of peripheral blood. These TCRs come from a man older than 75 with COVID-19, enrolled during active disease.

This chain links TRBV11-2 with TRBJ2-3, with D possibly TRBD2 on 6 matching bases. Deletions cut 4 bases from V and 5 bases from J, with 10 bases between. Germline-derived CDR1 and CDR2 are SGHAT and FQNNGV. There are 13 residues in the CDR3. This CDR3 reads CASSSLGGDTQYF. The CDR3 DNA sequence: TGTGCCAGCAGCTCCCTCGGGGGAGATACGCAGTATTTT.

The rearrangement uses TRBV6-5 and TRBJ1-2; no reliable D call. The V gene's germline CDR1 is MNHEY and CDR2 SVGAGI. The CDR3 extends over 13 amino acids. With 6 bases removed from V and 3 bases from J, the gap between germline ends came to 11 bases. The CDR3 is CASRKDTDYGYTF. CDR3 bases: TGTGCCAGCAGGAAAGACACGGACTATGGCTACACCTTC.

This chain connects TRBV11-2 to TRBJ2-2; 7 nucleotides agree with TRBD1. Germline assignment: CDR1 SGHAT and CDR2 FQNNGV. V gave up 4 bases and J gave up 5 bases; unmatched junction bases: 10. The CDR3 spans 16 residues. The CDR3 DNA reads TGTGCCAGCAGCTCAATACAGGGGCTAGTGACCGGGGAGCTGTTTTTT. It yields the protein CASSSIQGLVTGELFF.

This clone has a handful of counts. The chain is built from TRBV9 and TRBJ2-7, with D possibly being TRBD1 (5 bases). The V gene's germline CDR1 is SGDLS and CDR2 YYNGEE. The CDR3 has 15 residues. V shed 0 bases and J shed 4 bases, with 14 bases lying between them. This chain's CDR3 is CASSVADTGPYEQYF. For the CDR3, the DNA is TGTGCCAGCAGCGTAGCTGATACAGGCCCATACGAGCAGTACTTC. Combining the CDR3 with reference TRBV9 and TRBJ2-7 gives the whole variable domain DSGVTQTPKHLITATGQRVTLRCSPRSGDLSVYWYQQSLDQGLQFLIQYYNGEERAKGNILERFSAQQFPDLHSELNLSSLELGDSALYFCASSVADTGPYEQYFGPGTRLTVT.

V is TRBV27 and J is TRBJ2-5; 9 nucleotides align to TRBD1. J gave up 3 bases and V 11 bases, and 10 bases lay outside the gene matches. Germline V gives CDR1 MNHEY, CDR2 SMNVEV (reference sequence). CDR3 length: 14 residues. The CDR3 DNA reads as TGTGCCCGGGGGACAGGGCGCCGGGAAGAGACCCAGTACTTC. This translates into CARGTGRREETQYF.

The chain links TRBV4-3 to TRBJ2-4; perhaps TRBD1 as D (6 bases). The CDR3 is made up of 16 amino acids. Trimming removed 2 bases from V and 0 bases from J, with 11 bases in between. CDR1 is LGHNA and CDR2 is YSLEER in the germline V gene. The CDR3: CASSQSGDEAKNIQYF. The CDR3 bases are TGCGCCAGCAGCCAATCAGGGGATGAAGCCAAAAACATTCAGTACTTC.

There are a few counts of this clone. The gene calls are TRBV6-5 and TRBJ1-1, with TRBD1 matching 12 bases. Germline V gene lookup returns CDR1 MNHEY and CDR2 SVGAGI. The ends lost 10 bases at V and 4 bases at J; junction bases unmatched: 7. The CDR3 extends over 14 amino acids. CDR3 nucleotides: TGTGCCACCGCGGGGACAGGGGGCCCCACTGAAGCTTTCTTT. Translation gives CATAGTGGPTEAFF.

The CDR3 spells CASSSPGQNYEQYF. The CDR3 region has the DNA TGTGCCAGCAGCTCTCCGGGACAGAACTACGAGCAGTACTTC. V and J are TRBV5-4 and TRBJ2-7; 7 bases align to TRBD1. With V trimmed by 3 bases and J by 3 bases, 6 bases remained unmatched. Per germline, CDR1 SGHNT and CDR2 YYREEE (reference sequence). The CDR3 consists of 14 residues.

The CDR3 loop reads CASSIRLAGGPTTLYNEQFF. In nucleotides, the CDR3 is TGTGCCAGTAGTATCAGACTAGCGGGGGGGCCTACGACCCTTTACAATGAGCAGTTCTTC. V and J are TRBV19 and TRBJ2-1; TRBD2 agrees at 14 bases. V gave up 3 bases and J gave up 4 bases; unmatched junction bases: 14. Germline CDR1 LNHDA, CDR2 SQIVND (reference sequence). The CDR3 sequence is 20 residues long.

The genes are TRBV3-1 (or the pseudogene TRBV3-2) and TRBJ1-1; TRBD1 might be the D (6 bases). The V end was cut by 2 bases, the J end by 11 bases, with 15 bases between. Germline-derived CDR1 and CDR2 are LGHDT and YNNKEL (reference sequence). The CDR3 sequence is 13 residues long. The CDR3 is CASSQNRVGWAFF. The DNA for the CDR3 is TGTGCCAGCAGCCAAAACAGGGTCGGGTGGGCTTTCTTT.

The CDR3 bases are TGTGCCAGCAGTGAAGCGGCCAGGCCTCAGCAGTACTTC. As protein: CASSEAARPQQYF. V gene TRBV6-1 combines with J gene TRBJ2-7, with D unclear. Trimming removed 0 bases from V and 8 bases from J, with 11 bases in between. The CDR3 spans 13 residues. The germline gives CDR1 MNHNS, CDR2 SASEGT.

The gene calls are TRBV9 and TRBJ2-2, with TRBD1 matching 7 bases. CDR3 length: 15 residues. Germline V gene sequence: CDR1 SGDLS, CDR2 YYNGEE. After removal of 4 bases from V and 4 bases from J, the junction contained 7 bases not matched to a gene. CDR3 bases: TGTGCCAGCAGCCCCCGGACAGGCGTCACCGGGGAGCTGTTTTTT. This translates into CASSPRTGVTGELFF.

The chain is built from TRBV19 and TRBJ2-3, with 9 positions matching TRBD2. The CDR3 covers 16 residues. J was trimmed by 2 bases and V by 7 bases; bases with no gene match: 10. In germline, CDR1 is LNHDA, CDR2 SQIVND (reference sequence). The DNA for the CDR3 is TGTGCCAGTATGGGTTTGGCTAGCGGGGACACAGATACGCAGTATTTT. Its protein is CASMGLASGDTDTQYF.

The chain is built from TRBV27 and TRBJ2-3; 12 bases are a match to TRBD2. V lost 6 bases, J lost 4 bases, and 17 bases stayed unmatched. This CDR3 spans 19 amino acids. CDR1 is MNHEY and CDR2 is SMNVEV in the germline V gene (reference sequence). The CDR3 spells CASSDLGLAGMRPSDTQYF. CDR3 DNA sequence: TGTGCCAGCAGCGACTTGGGACTAGCGGGTATGAGACCGTCAGATACGCAGTATTTT.

V gene TRBV4-2 combines with J gene TRBJ2-6, with TRBD2 as a possible D gene (7 bases). Trimming removed 2 bases from V and 3 bases from J, with 20 bases in between. Per the germline V gene, CDR1 is LGHNA and CDR2 is YNFKEQ. This CDR3 has 19 amino acids. CDR3 DNA sequence: TGTGCCAGCAGCCAAACGGCGGGGGCAGGCGCGGGTGGGGCCAACGTCCTGACTTTC. Its protein is CASSQTAGAGAGGANVLTF.

The V call is TRBV2, the J call TRBJ1-6; TRBD1 aligns across 9 bases. The trim removed 6 bases at V and 10 bases at J, leaving 16 bases unmatched. There are 17 residues in the CDR3. Germline V CDR1 and CDR2: SNHLY, FYNNEI. CDR3 in DNA: TGTGCCAGCAGGGGAGACGTACAGGGGGCCGGAGGGTCACCCCTCCACTTT. Its protein product is CASRGDVQGAGGSPLHF. Variable domain in full (rest from reference TRBV2 and TRBJ1-6): EPEVTQTPSHQVTQMGQEVILRCVPISNHLYFYWYRQILGQKVEFLVSFYNNEISEKSEIFDDQFSVERPDGSNFTLKIRSTKLEDSAMYFCASRGDVQGAGGSPLHFGNGTRLTVT.

This clone was observed a few times. This sequence joins TRBV7-8 and TRBJ2-7, with 7 bases identical to TRBD1. Looked up from germline, CDR1 is SGHVS and CDR2 is FQNEAQ. This CDR3 region has 13 residues. The V segment lost 5 bases and the J segment 2 bases; nucleotides outside the gene matches: 3. Here the CDR3 reads CASSADRTYEQYF. CDR3 bases: TGTGCCAGCAGCGCGGACAGGACCTACGAGCAGTACTTC.

The chain has TRBV10-3 and TRBJ2-3; TRBD1 matches at 8 bases. The CDR3 is made up of 16 amino acids. The germline V gene encodes CDR1 ENHRY and CDR2 SYGVKD. J was trimmed by 7 bases and V by 0 bases; bases with no gene match: 9. The CDR3 here is CAISESSQGAGNTQYF. The CDR3 region has the DNA TGTGCCATCAGTGAGTCGTCCCAGGGGGCGGGAAATACGCAGTATTTT.

The chain employs TRBV7-9 and TRBJ2-1; D might be TRBD2 (6 bases). Between the trimmed V and J ends, which lost 4 bases and 8 bases, there was a span of 24 bases. This CDR3 spans 17 amino acids. Germline V gene data show CDR1 as SEHNR and CDR2 as FQNEAQ (reference sequence). CDR3 protein: CASSSSLAGSSLYEQFF. The DNA for the CDR3 is TGTGCCAGCAGCTCAAGTCTGGCGGGGTCAAGTCTCTATGAGCAGTTCTTC.

This clone was seen a handful of times. As DNA, the CDR3 is TGTGCCAGCAGCCCCCGGCCTAGGCAGGAAAAACTGTTTTTT. Translating it yields CASSPRPRQEKLFF. The chain uses TRBV4-2 and TRBJ1-4; D remains unclear. Trimming took off 4 bases at V and 8 bases at J, with 14 bases between the two ends. Per the germline V gene, CDR1 is LGHNA and CDR2 is YNFKEQ. This CDR3 spans 14 amino acids.

The V and J genes are TRBV30 and TRBJ1-1, with 7 bases aligning to TRBD1. This CDR3 has 15 amino acids. The ends lost 7 bases at V and 3 bases at J; junction bases unmatched: 14. The germline V gene encodes CDR1 GTSNPN and CDR2 SVGIG (reference sequence). The CDR3 sequence: CASQGQGVGDTEAFF. In nucleotides, the CDR3 is TGTGCCTCTCAGGGGCAGGGGGTCGGGGACACTGAAGCTTTCTTT. The variable domain in full, completed from reference TRBV30 and TRBJ1-1, reads SQTIHQWPATLVQPVGSPLSLECTVEGTSNPNLYWYRQAAGRGLQLLFYSVGIGQISSEVPQNLSASRPQDRQFILSSKKLLLSDSGFYLCASQGQGVGDTEAFFGQGTRLTVV.

The rearrangement uses TRBV7-2 and TRBJ2-3; TRBD2 agrees at 13 bases. Germline-derived CDR1 and CDR2 are SGHTA and FQGNSA. This CDR3 contains 16 residues. Trimming took 6 bases from V and 4 from J; bases not matched to a gene: 7. The CDR3 is CASSAKLAGGPDTQYF. DNA of the CDR3: TGTGCCAGCAGTGCCAAACTAGCGGGGGGGCCAGATACGCAGTATTTT.